This TCR beta chain is drawn from a study of T cell responses to AZD1222 COVID-19 vaccine (dated by TCRdb to the early 2020s). For context, the study as a whole: A total of more than 230 trial participants underwent TCR sequencing, of whom approximately 200 had received two doses of AZD1222 and around 25 had received two doses of the MenACWY control vaccine. Trial participants were enrolled into age subgroups of 18-55, 56-69 and 70-plus years, which contained about 150, 27 and 61 TCR-sequenced participants, respectively.

As for this clone: Its antigen is not yet known. The sample holds no much larger clone one base away, and base qualities are not on file.

The CDR3 holds 16 amino acids from the cysteine to the phenylalanine. Kept here is only the CDR3 DNA, which spans 48 bases and is read in frame from base 1. Reading the germline V gene (reference sequence) gives CDR1 GTSNPN and CDR2 SVGIG. V gives up 5 bases and J gives up 4 bases, and the segment between their germline ends measures 21 bases. The CDR3 regions of human TCRbeta chains were analyzed by immunosequencing. Regarding the original processing steps: TCRs in the repertoires were compared against a reference library of SARS-CoV-2-specific TCRs that had been generated with the MIRA antigen-specificity platform. Breadth meant the fraction of unique TCRs that were SARS-CoV-2-associated, whereas depth meant the fraction of total T cells that were SARS-CoV-2-associated. Using the MIRA data, every spike-specific TCR was mapped to the spike region that the TCR reacted to and assigned to either a CD4 or a CD8 class. Log10-transformed breadth and depth values were compared by one-way ANOVA with Sidak's multiple comparisons tests. TCRdb obtained this table from immuneACCESS and retained in-frame rearrangements with V and J assigned. These tables miss some clones; where compared with another copy, unresolved V genes account for less than half of the shortfall, and the remainder is unexplained. D and trimming come from the DNA, and the V and J calls and clone size come from that table. The table for this sample lists 200,000 or so clones; approximately 87% of them were counted only once. The top ten hold about 3% of the sample.

Results and caveats for the whole study, not just this receptor: Reportedly, close to half of the unique spike-specific TCRs recognized epitopes lying outside the regions that are mutated in the B.1.351 and B.1.1.7 variants. A significant rise in spike-specific TCR breadth and depth was observed after two AZD1222 doses relative to day 0 and relative to MenACWY recipients. In the small 56-69-year group, the increase in depth fell short of significance, most likely because of low power. The vaccine-associated CD4 TCRs covered the entire spike protein, and the dominant responses fell in regions 160-218 and 743-854. Participants were mostly white British and included more females than males, and it was suggested by the authors that clonal diversity may have been underestimated. Conclusions about previously exposed vaccinees are limited, since just 6 or 7 AZD1222 recipients were seropositive for SARS-CoV-2 at baseline. Because no day 14 peak-response samples were available, repertoires were characterized only after the peak T cell response.

According to the study, the label for this sample's time point signals: baseline before first vaccination. The treatment or condition label for this specimen denotes: meningococcal conjugate vaccine given as trial control. Vaccinee samples were obtained from the UK trials COV001 and COV002, which included a single-blind randomized controlled phase 2/3 trial of AZD1222 (ChAdOx1 nCoV-19) in healthy adults. Trial participant PBMC samples were collected at day 0 and day 28 after the second dose for TCRbeta chain sequencing. This chain joins TRBV30 to TRBJ2-1, with TRBD2 perhaps the D gene, on 6 matching bases. The sequencing used peripheral blood, collected on day 0 of MenACWY control vaccination. The sequence was obtained from an adult in good health. The CDR3 here reads CAWGEEAGEVYNEQFF. The base sequence is TGTGCCTGGGGGGAGGAGGCTGGGGAGGTATACAATGAGCAGTTCTTC.